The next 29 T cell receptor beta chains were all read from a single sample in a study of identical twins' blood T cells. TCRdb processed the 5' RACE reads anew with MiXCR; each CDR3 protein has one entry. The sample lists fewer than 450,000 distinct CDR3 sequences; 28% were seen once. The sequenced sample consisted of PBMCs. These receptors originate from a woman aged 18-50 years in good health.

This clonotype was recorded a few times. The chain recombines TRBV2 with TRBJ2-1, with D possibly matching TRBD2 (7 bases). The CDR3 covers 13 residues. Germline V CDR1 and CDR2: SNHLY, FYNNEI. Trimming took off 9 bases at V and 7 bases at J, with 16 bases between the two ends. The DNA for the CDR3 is TGTGCCAGTAAAGCGGGGAGGGGGAATGAGCAGTTCTTC. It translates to CASKAGRGNEQFF.

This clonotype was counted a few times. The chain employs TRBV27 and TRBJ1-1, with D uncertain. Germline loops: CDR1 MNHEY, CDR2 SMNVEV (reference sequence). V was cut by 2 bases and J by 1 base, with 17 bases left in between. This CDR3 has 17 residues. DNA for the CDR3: TGTGCCAGCAGTTTAACCCCTTCAGATCGTCCGAACACTGAAGCTTTCTTT. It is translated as CASSLTPSDRPNTEAFF.

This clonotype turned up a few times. This chain's CDR3 is CAISEVTDPGELFF. CDR3 bases: TGTGCCATCAGTGAGGTGACCGATCCCGGGGAGCTGTTTTTT. The rearrangement joins TRBV10-3 to TRBJ2-2, with D unclear. The V end lost 2 bases, the J end lost 6 bases, and 10 bases lay between the germline ends. The CDR3 covers 14 residues. Per the germline V gene, CDR1 is ENHRY and CDR2 is SYGVKD.

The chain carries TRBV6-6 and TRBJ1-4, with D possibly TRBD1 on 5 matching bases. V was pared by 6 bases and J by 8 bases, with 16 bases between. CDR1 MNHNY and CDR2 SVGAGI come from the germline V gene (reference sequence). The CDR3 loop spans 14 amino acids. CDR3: CASSENRIREKLFF. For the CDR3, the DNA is TGTGCCAGCAGCGAAAACAGGATTCGGGAAAAACTGTTTTTT.

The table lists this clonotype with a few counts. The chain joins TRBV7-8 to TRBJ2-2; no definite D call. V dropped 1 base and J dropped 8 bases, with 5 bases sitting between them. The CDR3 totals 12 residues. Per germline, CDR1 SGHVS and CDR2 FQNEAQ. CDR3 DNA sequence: TGTGCCAGCAGCTTAGTGTTGGGGGAGCTGTTTTTT. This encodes CASSLVLGELFF.

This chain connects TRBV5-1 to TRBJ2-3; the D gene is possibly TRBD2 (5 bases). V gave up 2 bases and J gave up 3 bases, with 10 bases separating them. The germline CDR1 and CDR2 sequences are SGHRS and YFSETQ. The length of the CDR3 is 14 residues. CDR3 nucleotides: TGCGCCAGCAGCTTCTTTTCGGGAACAGATACGCAGTATTTT. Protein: CASSFFSGTDTQYF.

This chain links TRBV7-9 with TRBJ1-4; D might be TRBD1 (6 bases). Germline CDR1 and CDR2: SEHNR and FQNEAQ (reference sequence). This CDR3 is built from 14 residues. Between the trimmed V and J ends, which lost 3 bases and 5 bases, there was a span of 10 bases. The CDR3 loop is CASSFNRDNEKLFF. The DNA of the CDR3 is TGTGCCAGCAGCTTTAACAGGGACAATGAAAAACTGTTTTTT.

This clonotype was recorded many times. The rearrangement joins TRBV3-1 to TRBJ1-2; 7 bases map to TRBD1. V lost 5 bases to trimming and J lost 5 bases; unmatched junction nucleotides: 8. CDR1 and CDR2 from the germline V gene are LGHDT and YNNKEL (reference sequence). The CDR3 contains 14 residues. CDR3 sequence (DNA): TGTGCCAGCAGCTTCGACCGGGACAGTTATGGCTACACCTTC. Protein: CASSFDRDSYGYTF. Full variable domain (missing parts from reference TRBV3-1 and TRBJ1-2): DTAVSQTPKYLVTQMGNDKSIKCEQNLGHDTMYWYKQDSKKFLKIMFSYNNKELIINETVPNRFSPKSPDKAHLNLHINSLELGDSAVYFCASSFDRDSYGYTFGSGTRLTVV.

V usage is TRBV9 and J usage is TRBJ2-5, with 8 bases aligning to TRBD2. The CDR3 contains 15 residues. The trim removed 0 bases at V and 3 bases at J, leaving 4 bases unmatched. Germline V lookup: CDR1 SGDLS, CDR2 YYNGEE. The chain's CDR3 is CASSVASGSKETQYF. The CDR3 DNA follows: TGTGCCAGCAGCGTAGCCAGCGGGAGTAAAGAGACCCAGTACTTC.

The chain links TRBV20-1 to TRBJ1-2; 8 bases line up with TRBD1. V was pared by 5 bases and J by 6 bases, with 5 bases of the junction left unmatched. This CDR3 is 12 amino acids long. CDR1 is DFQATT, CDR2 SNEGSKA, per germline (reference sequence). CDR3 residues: CSAEGQGNGYTF. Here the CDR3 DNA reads TGCAGTGCTGAAGGACAGGGTAATGGCTACACCTTC.

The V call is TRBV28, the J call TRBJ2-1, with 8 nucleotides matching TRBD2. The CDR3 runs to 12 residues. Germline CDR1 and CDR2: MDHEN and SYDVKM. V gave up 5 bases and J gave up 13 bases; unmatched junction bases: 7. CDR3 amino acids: CASSRRTSSQFF. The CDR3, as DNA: TGTGCCAGCAGTCGTCGGACTAGCAGTCAGTTCTTC.

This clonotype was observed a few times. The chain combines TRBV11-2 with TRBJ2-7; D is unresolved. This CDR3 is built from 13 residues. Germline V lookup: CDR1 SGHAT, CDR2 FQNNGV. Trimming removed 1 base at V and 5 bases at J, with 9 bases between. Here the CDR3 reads CASSLVKYHEQYF. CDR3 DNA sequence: TGTGCCAGCAGCTTAGTCAAGTATCACGAGCAGTACTTC.

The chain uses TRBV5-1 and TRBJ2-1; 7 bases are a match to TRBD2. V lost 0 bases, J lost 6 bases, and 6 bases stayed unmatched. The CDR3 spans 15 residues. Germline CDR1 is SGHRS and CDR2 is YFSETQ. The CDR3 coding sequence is TGCGCCAGCAGCTTGGATGGCGGGAGTGGCAATGAGCAGTTCTTC. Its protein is CASSLDGGSGNEQFF.

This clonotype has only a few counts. The CDR3, as DNA: TGTGCCAGCAGCCAACAAACCGGGGAGCTGTTTTTT. This sequence encodes CASSQQTGELFF. The genes are TRBV3-1 and TRBJ2-2; D not resolved. CDR1 LGHDT and CDR2 YNNKEL come from the germline V gene (reference sequence). The CDR3 is made up of 12 amino acids. Trimming took off 2 bases at V and 5 bases at J, with 3 bases between the two ends.

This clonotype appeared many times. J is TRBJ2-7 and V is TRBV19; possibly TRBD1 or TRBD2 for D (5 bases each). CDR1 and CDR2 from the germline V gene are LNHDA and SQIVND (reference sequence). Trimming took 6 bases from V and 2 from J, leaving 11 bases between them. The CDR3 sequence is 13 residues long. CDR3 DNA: TGTGCCAGTAGCTGGGGACCCACCTACGAGCAGTACTTC. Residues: CASSWGPTYEQYF.

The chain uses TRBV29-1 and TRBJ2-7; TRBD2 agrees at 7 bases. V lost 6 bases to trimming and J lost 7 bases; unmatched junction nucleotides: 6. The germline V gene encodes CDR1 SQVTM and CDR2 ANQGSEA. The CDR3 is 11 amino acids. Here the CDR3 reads CSVVRGREQYF. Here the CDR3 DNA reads TGCAGCGTCGTGCGGGGGAGAGAGCAGTACTTC.

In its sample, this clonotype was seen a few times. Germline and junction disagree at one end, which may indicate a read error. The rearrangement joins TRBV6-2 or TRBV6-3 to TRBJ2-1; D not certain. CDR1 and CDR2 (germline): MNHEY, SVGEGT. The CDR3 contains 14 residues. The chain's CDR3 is CANRPERAYDEQFF. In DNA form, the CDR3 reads TGTGCCAACCGTCCGGAGCGTGCCTACGATGAGCAGTTCTTC.

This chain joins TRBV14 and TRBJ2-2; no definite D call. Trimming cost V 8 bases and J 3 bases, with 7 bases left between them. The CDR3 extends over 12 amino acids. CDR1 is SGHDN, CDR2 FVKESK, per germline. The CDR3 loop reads CASGPYTGELFF. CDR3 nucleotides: TGTGCCAGCGGCCCCTACACCGGGGAGCTGTTTTTT.

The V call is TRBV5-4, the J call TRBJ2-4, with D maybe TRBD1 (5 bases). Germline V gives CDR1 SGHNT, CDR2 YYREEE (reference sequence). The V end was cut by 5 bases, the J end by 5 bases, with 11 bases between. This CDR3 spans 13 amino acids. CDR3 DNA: TGTGCCAGCAGTTCATCGACAGAAAACATTCAGTACTTC. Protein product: CASSSSTENIQYF.

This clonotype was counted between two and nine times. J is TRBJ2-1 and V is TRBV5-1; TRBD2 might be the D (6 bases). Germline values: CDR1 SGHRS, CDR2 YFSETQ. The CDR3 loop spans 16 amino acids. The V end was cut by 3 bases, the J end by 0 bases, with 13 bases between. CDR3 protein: CASSSSTSYSYNEQFF. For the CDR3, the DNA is TGCGCCAGCAGCTCGTCAACTAGCTACTCCTACAATGAGCAGTTCTTC.

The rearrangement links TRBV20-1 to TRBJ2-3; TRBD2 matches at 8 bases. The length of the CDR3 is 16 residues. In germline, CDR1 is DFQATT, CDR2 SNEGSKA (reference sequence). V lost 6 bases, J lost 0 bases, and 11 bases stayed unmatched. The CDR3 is CSAGSGGLHSTDTQYF. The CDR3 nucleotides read TGCAGTGCGGGGAGCGGGGGCCTTCATAGCACAGATACGCAGTATTTT.

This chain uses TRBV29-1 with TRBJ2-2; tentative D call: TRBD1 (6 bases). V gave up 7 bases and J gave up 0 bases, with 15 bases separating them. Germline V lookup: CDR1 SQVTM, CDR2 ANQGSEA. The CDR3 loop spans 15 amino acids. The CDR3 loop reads CSAGVDSANTGELFF. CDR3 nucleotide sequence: TGCAGCGCCGGGGTGGACAGCGCGAACACCGGGGAGCTGTTTTTT.

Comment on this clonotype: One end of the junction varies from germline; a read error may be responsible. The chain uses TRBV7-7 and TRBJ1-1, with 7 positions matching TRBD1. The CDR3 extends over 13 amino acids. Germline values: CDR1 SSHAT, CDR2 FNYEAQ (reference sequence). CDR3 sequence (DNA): TGTGCTAGCAGCTTGACTGGGGACAGTGAAGCTTTCTTT. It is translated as CASSLTGDSEAFF.

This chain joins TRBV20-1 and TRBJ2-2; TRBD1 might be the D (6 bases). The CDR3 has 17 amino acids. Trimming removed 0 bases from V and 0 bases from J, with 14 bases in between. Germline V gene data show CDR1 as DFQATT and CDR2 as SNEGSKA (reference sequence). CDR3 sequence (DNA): TGCAGTGCTAGAGATCTTGGGGGCGGCGCGAACACCGGGGAGCTGTTTTTT. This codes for CSARDLGGGANTGELFF.

As DNA, the CDR3 is TGTGCCAGCAGCTTAGCGGGAGGGCGATACAATGAGCAGTTCTTC. Protein: CASSLAGGRYNEQFF. V and J are TRBV11-3 and TRBJ2-1; 8 bases map to TRBD2. Trimming removed 1 base from V and 4 bases from J; junction bases left unmatched: 3. The germline gives CDR1 SGHNT, CDR2 YENEEA. This CDR3 is built from 15 residues.

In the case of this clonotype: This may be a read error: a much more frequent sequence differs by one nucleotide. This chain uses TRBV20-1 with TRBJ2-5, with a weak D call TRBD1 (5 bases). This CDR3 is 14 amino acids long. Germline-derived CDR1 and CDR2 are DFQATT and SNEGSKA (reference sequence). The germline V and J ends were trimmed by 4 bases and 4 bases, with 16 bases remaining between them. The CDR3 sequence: CSAKTPRTGETQYF. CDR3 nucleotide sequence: TGCAGTGCTAAGACGCCCAGAACAGGAGAGACCCAGTACTTC.

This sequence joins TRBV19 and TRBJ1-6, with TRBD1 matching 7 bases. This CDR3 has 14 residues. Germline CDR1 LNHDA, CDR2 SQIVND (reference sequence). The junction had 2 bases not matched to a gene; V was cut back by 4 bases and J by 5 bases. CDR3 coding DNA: TGTGCCAGTAGTAGGGACAGAAATAATTCACCCCTCCACTTT. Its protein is CASSRDRNNSPLHF.

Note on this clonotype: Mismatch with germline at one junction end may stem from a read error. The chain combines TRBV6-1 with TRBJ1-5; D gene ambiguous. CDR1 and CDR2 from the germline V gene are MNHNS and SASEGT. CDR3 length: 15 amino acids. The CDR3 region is CANSDYGHSNQPQHF. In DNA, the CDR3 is TGTGCCAACAGTGATTACGGCCATAGCAATCAGCCCCAGCATTTT.

CDR3 nucleotides: TGCAGTGCTAGAGCCAGACCCATGATAGCGGGAGCGTCCTACGAGCAGTACTTC. Protein sequence: CSARARPMIAGASYEQYF. V is TRBV20-1 and J is TRBJ2-7; TRBD2 matches 9 bases. V shed 1 base and J 1 base; nucleotides not matched to a gene: 14. Germline values: CDR1 DFQATT, CDR2 SNEGSKA (reference sequence). The CDR3 covers 18 residues.